One sample yielded the 9 T cell receptor beta chains listed below, sequenced in a study of T cell responses to AZD1222 COVID-19 vaccine. The protocol was immunoSEQ multiplex PCR, while the TCRdb copy is restricted to in-frame clones and leaves out a portion. Of about 140,000 clones in the sample, over 75% were seen once. The source was peripheral blood, collected on day 0 of AZD1222 vaccination. These TCRs come from an adult in good health.

This sequence joins TRBV5-1 and TRBJ2-7; either TRBD1 or TRBD2 may supply D (5 bases each). CDR1 SGHRS and CDR2 YFSETQ come from the germline V gene. V dropped 4 bases and J dropped 0 bases, with 14 bases sitting between them. The CDR3 totals 15 residues. CDR3 in DNA: TGCGCCAGCAGCAAGGGACGGCAGAGCTCCTACGAGCAGTACTTC. The encoded protein is CASSKGRQSSYEQYF.

The chain couples TRBV19 to TRBJ2-1; D gene ambiguous. V was cut by 1 base and J by 6 bases, with 4 bases left in between. CDR3 length: 12 residues. From germline, CDR1 is LNHDA and CDR2 SQIVND (reference sequence). CDR3 protein: CASSIGGNEQFF. In nucleotides, the CDR3 is TGTGCCAGTAGTATAGGCGGCAATGAGCAGTTCTTC. Full variable domain (rest looked up from reference TRBV19 and TRBJ2-1): DGGITQSPKYLFRKEGQNVTLSCEQNLNHDAMYWYRQDPGQGLRLIYYSQIVNDFQKGDIAEGYSVSREKKESFPLTVTSAQKNPTAFYLCASSIGGNEQFFGPGTRLTVL.

CDR3 DNA sequence: TGTGCCAGCAGCTTGGATGGGGACACCGGGGAGCTGTTTTTT. Translating gives CASSLDGDTGELFF. This chain links TRBV5-6 with TRBJ2-2, with D unresolved. Trimming shortened V by 0 bases and J by 3 bases, and 6 bases separated the two germline ends. This CDR3 has 14 residues. The germline CDR1 and CDR2 sequences are SGHDT and YYEEEE.

This sequence joins TRBV11-2 and TRBJ1-4; D is ambiguous. This CDR3 is built from 18 residues. CDR1 is SGHAT, CDR2 FQNNGV, per germline. Trimming left V 5 bases short and J 0 bases short, with 19 bases between. DNA for the CDR3: TGTGCCAGCAGCCGCGGAGACACTGTCAGAGCAACTAATGAAAAACTGTTTTTT. This codes for CASSRGDTVRATNEKLFF.

This clone was detected once. The CDR3 loop is CAWSKRNNYGYTF. The DNA of the CDR3 is TGTGCCTGGAGTAAACGGAATAACTATGGCTACACCTTC. V usage is TRBV30 and J usage is TRBJ1-2; D not resolved. Trimming took off 2 bases at V and 1 base at J, with 8 bases between the two ends. CDR3 length: 13 residues. Germline CDR1 and CDR2: GTSNPN and SVGIG (reference sequence).

V usage is TRBV13 and J usage is TRBJ1-1; 8 bases agree with TRBD1. J gave up 0 bases and V 2 bases, and 2 bases lay outside the gene matches. The CDR3 spans 15 residues. The V gene's germline CDR1 is PRHDT and CDR2 FYEKMQ (reference sequence). The CDR3 reads CASSLLTGVNTEAFF. The CDR3, as DNA: TGTGCCAGCAGCTTACTGACAGGGGTGAACACTGAAGCTTTCTTT.

The chain recombines TRBV2 with TRBJ2-7; the match to TRBD2 covers 10 bases. V dropped 6 bases and J dropped 1; count of bases not matched to a gene: 3. CDR1 and CDR2 (germline): SNHLY, FYNNEI. The CDR3 spans 14 residues. The CDR3 loop reads CASRLAGGSYEQYF. CDR3 in DNA: TGTGCCAGCAGGTTAGCGGGAGGATCCTACGAGCAGTACTTC.

The J gene is TRBJ2-1, the V gene TRBV4-1, with TRBD2 as a possible D gene (6 bases). Germline V gene sequence: CDR1 MGHRA, CDR2 YSYEKL. This CDR3 has 17 residues. V lost 1 base, J lost 7 bases, and 20 bases lay in between. CDR3 sequence reads: CASSQASAGSRLNEQFF. DNA for the CDR3: TGCGCCAGCAGCCAAGCTTCTGCGGGAAGTCGTTTGAATGAGCAGTTCTTC.

This chain joins TRBV5-1 and TRBJ1-2; D possibly corresponds to TRBD1 (5 bases). The CDR3 sequence is 14 residues long. Germline CDR1 reads SGHRS; CDR2 reads YFSETQ. Trimming shortened V by 4 bases and J by 3 bases, and 13 bases separated the two germline ends. The CDR3 spells CASSLRDGDYGYTF. For the CDR3, the DNA is TGCGCCAGCAGCCTCCGGGACGGAGACTATGGCTACACCTTC.